Listed here are 28 T cell receptor beta chains from one sample, sequenced in a study of vaccination and CD4 T cells after COVID-19. Treatment indicated: roughly 11-day PBMC culture with coronavirus spike peptide pools or control peptides (ViraFEST assay). Their specific antigens are unknown. The Oncomine TCR Beta short-read assay was what sequenced the DNA obtained from cultured CD4+ T cells. In TCRdb, the PCR reads were re-called with MiXCR into one record per CDR3 protein. The sample carries some 9,000 distinct CDR3 sequences, around 64% recorded once. The specimen sequenced was CD4+ T cells from blood, cultured in vitro. The receptor source for this set is a human donor who had recovered from COVID-19.

The chain is built from TRBV5-1 and TRBJ2-7, with 9 bases lining up with TRBD1. The CDR3 consists of 14 residues. V shed 5 bases and J 6 bases; nucleotides not matched to a gene: 9. Germline V CDR1 and CDR2: SGHRS, YFSETQ. The CDR3 loop reads CASRTGTGSVEQYF. The CDR3 nucleotides are TGCGCCAGCAGAACCGGGACAGGGTCGGTCGAGCAGTACTTC.

V usage is TRBV6-1 and J usage is TRBJ2-3; no definite D call. Looked up from germline, CDR1 is MNHNS and CDR2 is SASEGT. The CDR3 totals 15 residues. V lost 3 bases and J lost 3, with 13 bases in between. In nucleotides, the CDR3 is TGTGCCAGCAGTGATTCAGTCAAAAGGACAGATACGCAGTATTTT. Protein: CASSDSVKRTDTQYF.

The chain is built from TRBV23-1 and TRBJ2-2; possible D gene TRBD1, 5 bases. TRBV23-1 is designated an ORF whose function remains uncertain. V dropped 4 bases and J dropped 0 bases, with 15 bases sitting between them. The CDR3 is made up of 17 amino acids. CDR3 sequence: CASSRWGSHANTGELFF. For the CDR3, the DNA is TGCGCCAGCAGTCGATGGGGCTCTCACGCGAACACCGGGGAGCTGTTTTTT.

The V and J genes are TRBV27 and TRBJ1-5; TRBD1 aligns across 9 bases. Germline values: CDR1 MNHEY, CDR2 SMNVEV (reference sequence). There are 14 residues in the CDR3. V dropped 6 bases and J dropped 3; count of bases not matched to a gene: 3. CDR3 DNA sequence: TGTGCCAGCAGGAGGACAGGGGACAATCAGCCCCAGCATTTT. Its protein is CASRRTGDNQPQHF.

This chain links TRBV7-2 with TRBJ1-3; 10 positions agree with TRBD1. The CDR3 is 17 residues long. V dropped 0 bases and J dropped 1; count of bases not matched to a gene: 3. Germline loops: CDR1 SGHTA, CDR2 FQGNSA. The chain's CDR3 is CASSLAGTGVSGNTIYF. The CDR3 DNA follows: TGTGCCAGCAGCTTAGCTGGGACAGGGGTGTCTGGAAACACCATATATTTT.

V gene TRBV4-1 combines with J gene TRBJ1-6, with TRBD1 as a possible D gene (5 bases). The CDR3 covers 17 residues. CDR1 is MGHRA and CDR2 is YSYEKL in the germline V gene. Trimming cost V 0 bases and J 5 bases, with 14 bases left between them. CDR3 sequence (DNA): TGCGCCAGCAGCCAAGAATCGGAGGGGATAGATAATTCACCCCTCCACTTT. Encoded protein: CASSQESEGIDNSPLHF.

On this clonotype: At one boundary the junction diverges from the germline segment, which might be a read error. This rearrangement joins TRBV7-7 to TRBJ2-5, with a weak D call TRBD1 (7 bases). The germline V gene encodes CDR1 SSHAT and CDR2 FNYEAQ (reference sequence). The CDR3 extends over 13 amino acids. The CDR3: CASSTQGGETQYF. As DNA, the CDR3 is TGTGCTAGCAGCACGCAGGGGGGAGAGACCCAGTACTTC.

The chain is built from TRBV7-9 and TRBJ2-5, with D tentatively TRBD2 (7 bases). V dropped 1 base and J dropped 6 bases, with 15 bases sitting between them. CDR1 and CDR2 (germline): SEHNR, FQNEAQ (reference sequence). This CDR3 spans 15 amino acids. The CDR3 spells CASSLDEGGWQTQYF. For the CDR3, the DNA is TGTGCCAGCAGCTTAGATGAGGGGGGGTGGCAGACCCAGTACTTC. The full variable domain, with the rest looked up from reference TRBV7-9 and TRBJ2-5, is DTGVSQNPRHKITKRGQNVTFRCDPISEHNRLYWYRQTLGQGPEFLTYFQNEAQLEKSRLLSDRFSAERPKGSFSTLEIQRTEQGDSAMYLCASSLDEGGWQTQYFGPGTRLLVL.

For this clonotype: One end of the junction varies from germline; a read error may be responsible. This chain links TRBV6-5 with TRBJ2-1; TRBD1 is a possible D gene (6 bases). CDR1 is MNHEY, CDR2 SVGAGI, per germline. The CDR3 is made up of 14 amino acids. CDR3 sequence (DNA): TGTGCCAGCAGTTCAGGACAGCCCTACAATAAGCAGTTCTTC. Protein: CASSSGQPYNKQFF.

The chain links TRBV19 to TRBJ2-5, with 8 bases fitting TRBD2. J gave up 1 base and V 6 bases, and 1 base lay outside the gene matches. The CDR3 spans 13 residues. Germline V gives CDR1 LNHDA, CDR2 SQIVND (reference sequence). The CDR3 is CASSGGVQETQYF. The CDR3 DNA reads TGTGCCAGTAGCGGGGGGGTCCAAGAGACCCAGTACTTC.

This clonotype was detected a few times. J is TRBJ1-5 and V is TRBV6-1; 9 positions agree with TRBD1. This CDR3 contains 16 residues. Germline-derived CDR1 and CDR2 are MNHNS and SASEGT. The ends lost 1 base at V and 2 bases at J; junction bases unmatched: 3. CDR3 coding DNA: TGTGCCAGCAGTGAAGTTTGGACAGGGGGCAATCAGCCCCAGCATTTT. Translation gives CASSEVWTGGNQPQHF.

The chain recombines TRBV6-2 or TRBV6-3 with TRBJ1-1; TRBD1 matches at 7 bases. The germline gives CDR1 MNHEY, CDR2 SVGEGT. This CDR3 has 15 amino acids. J was trimmed by 7 bases and V by 6 bases; bases with no gene match: 14. CDR3 DNA: TGTGCCAGCAGAACCTGGGACAGCGGAGCTGATGAAGCTTTCTTT. This gives the protein CASRTWDSGADEAFF.

This clonotype was counted only a few times. The genes are TRBV5-5 and TRBJ2-7; no definite D call. Germline V gene data show CDR1 as SGHKS and CDR2 as YYEKEE (reference sequence). CDR3 length equals 12 residues. V was trimmed by 3 bases and J by 1 base, leaving 5 bases between them. CDR3 sequence (DNA): TGTGCCAGCAGCTCTGGTTCCTACGAGCAGTACTTC. Amino acids: CASSSGSYEQYF.

V gene TRBV7-2 combines with J gene TRBJ1-5, with a weak D call TRBD1 (5 bases). Deletions cut 0 bases from V and 4 bases from J, with 10 bases between. CDR3 size: 15 residues. The germline gives CDR1 SGHTA, CDR2 FQGNSA. CDR3 coding DNA: TGTGCCAGCAGCTTAGCGGGGGGGTTGAATCAGCCCCAGCATTTT. Its protein product is CASSLAGGLNQPQHF.

In its sample, this clonotype was seen a few times. The rearrangement links TRBV19 to TRBJ2-7, with D maybe TRBD2 (7 bases). CDR3 size: 13 residues. CDR1 and CDR2 (germline): LNHDA, SQIVND (reference sequence). The germline V and J ends were trimmed by 8 bases and 0 bases, with 11 bases remaining between them. Here the CDR3 reads CASARGASYEQYF. CDR3 sequence (DNA): TGTGCCAGTGCCCGGGGGGCCTCCTACGAGCAGTACTTC.

This chain joins TRBV30 and TRBJ2-3, with D perhaps TRBD2 (5 bases). Between the trimmed V and J ends, which lost 0 bases and 1 base, there was a span of 14 bases. Germline-derived CDR1 and CDR2 are GTSNPN and SVGIG (reference sequence). CDR3 length equals 16 residues. The CDR3 DNA follows: TGTGCCTGGAGTGTGGAGCGCTGGGGAGGCACAGATACGCAGTATTTT. Encoded protein: CAWSVERWGGTDTQYF.

V is TRBV10-1 and J is TRBJ1-3, with D uncertain. Germline values: CDR1 WNHNN, CDR2 SYGVQD (reference sequence). This CDR3 is built from 14 residues. V was trimmed by 5 bases and J by 1 base, leaving 9 bases between them. CDR3 DNA: TGCGCCAGCAGTCCGAACGGATCTGGAAACACCATATATTTT. Its protein is CASSPNGSGNTIYF.

CDR3 sequence: CASSRVGPHNTGELFF. For the CDR3, the DNA is TGTGCCAGCAGTCGAGTCGGGCCCCACAACACCGGGGAGCTGTTTTTT. The V gene is TRBV6-1, the J gene TRBJ2-2; D is uncertain. Deletions cut 5 bases from V and 2 bases from J, with 15 bases between. This CDR3 has 16 residues. Germline V CDR1 and CDR2: MNHNS, SASEGT.

This clonotype has only a few counts. V usage is TRBV6-1 and J usage is TRBJ2-2; D is possibly TRBD1 (6 bases). Germline lookup yields CDR1 MNHNS and CDR2 SASEGT. The CDR3 runs to 16 residues. V shed 6 bases and J shed 1 base, with 15 bases lying between them. CDR3 nucleotides: TGTGCCAGCAGCCCCGTGGCAGGGGTGAACACCGGGGAGCTGTTTTTT. Residues: CASSPVAGVNTGELFF.

By frequency in the sample, this clonotype is large. This chain joins TRBV6-5 and TRBJ1-2, with a possible D match to TRBD1 (5 bases). V lost 4 bases and J lost 2, with 11 bases in between. This CDR3 comprises 14 residues. Germline V gene data show CDR1 as MNHEY and CDR2 as SVGAGI. Here the CDR3 reads CASSSGTGNYGYTF. As DNA, the CDR3 is TGTGCCAGCAGTTCCGGGACTGGGAACTATGGCTACACCTTC.

This clonotype has only a few counts. V is TRBV19 and J is TRBJ2-5; D may be TRBD1 or TRBD2 (6 bases each). V was clipped by 8 bases and J by 7 bases, with 23 bases between them. Germline values: CDR1 LNHDA, CDR2 SQIVND (reference sequence). There are 15 residues in the CDR3. The CDR3 loop reads CASQMGGFGGVTQYF. CDR3 nucleotides: TGTGCCAGTCAAATGGGGGGCTTCGGCGGTGTGACCCAGTACTTC.

The chain joins TRBV11-2 to TRBJ2-5, with 7 bases aligning to TRBD2. V dropped 4 bases and J dropped 5; count of bases not matched to a gene: 10. CDR3 length equals 15 residues. Germline CDR1 and CDR2: SGHAT and FQNNGV. CDR3 region: CASSSERAGAETQYF. In DNA, the CDR3 is TGTGCCAGCAGCTCCGAACGGGCGGGAGCTGAGACCCAGTACTTC.

In its sample, this clonotype was seen a few times. The chain carries TRBV27 and TRBJ2-7, with 8 bases identical to TRBD1. Germline V gene data show CDR1 as MNHEY and CDR2 as SMNVEV (reference sequence). J was trimmed by 4 bases and V by 4 bases; bases with no gene match: 6. The CDR3 covers 14 residues. The CDR3 coding sequence is TGTGCCAGCAGTTACGGGACAGGCCCTTACGAGCAGTACTTC. This translates into CASSYGTGPYEQYF.

This clonotype was found a few times. This chain links TRBV19 with TRBJ2-3, with 9 bases matching TRBD2. Germline V CDR1 and CDR2: LNHDA, SQIVND (reference sequence). This CDR3 region has 14 residues. The V segment lost 8 bases and the J segment 3 bases; nucleotides outside the gene matches: 6. The CDR3 nucleotides read TGTGCCAGTTCGACTAGCGGAAGAACAGATACGCAGTATTTT. Encoded protein: CASSTSGRTDTQYF.

V and J are TRBV11-3 and TRBJ2-1; D is ambiguous. Germline CDR1 reads SGHNT; CDR2 reads YENEEA. The CDR3 totals 14 residues. Trimming removed 5 bases at V and 1 base at J, with 9 bases between. This CDR3 reads CASSLQGSYNEQFF. The DNA for the CDR3 is TGTGCCAGCAGCCTCCAAGGATCCTACAATGAGCAGTTCTTC.

The genes are TRBV20-1 and TRBJ2-5; 9 nucleotides match TRBD2. After removal of 2 bases from V and 2 bases from J, the junction contained 3 bases not matched to a gene. This CDR3 comprises 14 residues. Germline CDR1 reads DFQATT; CDR2 reads SNEGSKA (reference sequence). The CDR3 spells CSARRAGGQETQYF. The CDR3 nucleotides read TGCAGTGCTAGACGGGCGGGGGGGCAAGAGACCCAGTACTTC.

The CDR3 nucleotides read TGTGCCAGCAGTCAACTCGGGGGGCGACAGCCCCAGCATTTT. Translated, it gives CASSQLGGRQPQHF. The gene calls are TRBV6-1 and TRBJ1-5; D perhaps matches TRBD1 (6 bases). The ends were cut back, 5 bases at V and 7 bases at J, with 15 bases in the middle. The CDR3 extends over 14 amino acids. Germline V gene data show CDR1 as MNHNS and CDR2 as SASEGT.

The CDR3 bases are TGTGCCAGCAGTTACCGACAGGCTTTCAACCAACAGCATTTT. It encodes CASSYRQAFNQQHF. This chain joins TRBV6-5 and TRBJ1-5; maybe TRBD1 (6 bases). V was shortened by 2 bases and J by 13 bases, with 18 bases between the two germline ends. CDR1 is MNHEY and CDR2 is SVGAGI in the germline V gene. The CDR3 is 14 residues long.